The 13 T cell receptor beta chains below all came from one sample that was sequenced in a study of blood T cell repertoires in COVID-19. Measured with immunoSEQ multiplex PCR; TCRdb has only the in-frame clones, and not every one. The sample has approximately 250,000 clones, 70% to 90% seen once. Sequencing was performed on PBMCs or T cells enriched from blood (not recorded which). The receptors stem from a woman aged 25 to 39 with acute COVID-19.

As DNA, the CDR3 is TGTGCCAGCACCCTACCTTCCTATAATTCACCCCTCCACTTT. Translating gives CASTLPSYNSPLHF. The gene calls are TRBV28 and TRBJ1-6; D not certain. The V end lost 7 bases, the J end lost 1 base, and 8 bases lay between the germline ends. Germline V lookup: CDR1 MDHEN, CDR2 SYDVKM. The CDR3 has 14 amino acids.

The V and J genes are TRBV14 and TRBJ2-2; TRBD2 matches at 11 bases. V was clipped by 2 bases and J by 0 bases; unmatched bases: 2. This CDR3 has 17 amino acids. The V gene's germline CDR1 is SGHDN and CDR2 FVKESK. The CDR3 sequence is CASSQTLAGANTGELFF. The DNA for the CDR3 is TGTGCCAGCAGCCAAACACTAGCGGGGGCGAACACCGGGGAGCTGTTTTTT.

The chain employs TRBV30 and TRBJ2-3, with 7 bases lining up with TRBD2. Germline V gene lookup returns CDR1 GTSNPN and CDR2 SVGIG (reference sequence). The CDR3 loop spans 13 amino acids. The junction had 4 bases not matched to a gene; V was cut back by 5 bases and J by 2 bases. The CDR3 DNA sequence: TGTGCCTGGGGGCGGGGGAACACAGATACGCAGTATTTT. It translates to CAWGRGNTDTQYF.

The J gene is TRBJ1-1, the V gene TRBV18, with 7 bases fitting TRBD1. The CDR3 length is 14 residues. Germline values: CDR1 KGHSH, CDR2 LQKENI. V trimming: 6 bases; J trimming: 0 bases; junction bases outside the gene matches: 4. CDR3 coding DNA: TGTGCCAGCTCGGACAGGAGCATGAACACTGAAGCTTTCTTT. The encoded protein is CASSDRSMNTEAFF.

CDR3 in amino acids: CASSLYLAGDTQYF. For the CDR3, the DNA is TGTGCCAGCAGCTTGTACCTAGCGGGGGATACGCAGTATTTT. The rearrangement links TRBV5-6 to TRBJ2-3; 9 nucleotides agree with TRBD2. The ends lost 1 base at V and 6 bases at J; junction bases unmatched: 3. This CDR3 is built from 14 residues. Germline values: CDR1 SGHDT, CDR2 YYEEEE.

The chain is built from TRBV10-3 and TRBJ1-4; D ambiguous. V was trimmed by 6 bases and J by 8 bases, leaving 22 bases between them. Germline CDR1 is ENHRY and CDR2 is SYGVKD. CDR3 length equals 16 residues. Here the CDR3 reads CAISAVSSAGREKLFF. CDR3 in DNA: TGTGCCATCAGCGCCGTAAGTTCGGCGGGTAGGGAAAAACTGTTTTTT.

V usage is TRBV11-2 and J usage is TRBJ1-2, with no clear D. V was trimmed by 0 bases and J by 12 bases, leaving 17 bases between them. The CDR3 sequence is 14 residues long. Germline lookup yields CDR1 SGHAT and CDR2 FQNNGV. The CDR3 sequence: CASSLDHRSTLDTF. The CDR3 nucleotides read TGTGCCAGCAGCTTAGATCACAGAAGTACGCTCGACACCTTC. The full variable domain, rest sourced from reference TRBV11-2 and TRBJ1-2, is EAGVAQSPRYKIIEKRQSVAFWCNPISGHATLYWYQQILGQGPKLLIQFQNNGVVDDSQLPKDRFSAERLKGVDSTLKIQPAKLEDSAVYLCASSLDHRSTLDTFGSGTRLTVV.

The chain combines TRBV15 with TRBJ2-7, with D perhaps TRBD1 (5 bases). The length of the CDR3 is 15 residues. Germline loops: CDR1 LNHNV, CDR2 YYDKDF (reference sequence). The V end was cut by 3 bases, the J end by 4 bases, with 16 bases between. The CDR3 loop is CATSSGPGRRYEQYF. CDR3 DNA: TGTGCCACCAGCAGTGGCCCAGGGCGTAGGTACGAGCAGTACTTC.

The chain uses TRBV7-9 and TRBJ2-7, with 11 bases fitting TRBD1. Per the germline V gene, CDR1 is SEHNR and CDR2 is FQNEAQ (reference sequence). Trimming cost V 1 base and J 4 bases; bases outside gene matches: 6. This CDR3 has 16 amino acids. The CDR3 nucleotides are TGTGCCAGCAGCTTAGGAGGACAGGGGGCAGTTTACGAGCAGTACTTC. Translated, it gives CASSLGGQGAVYEQYF.

This clone was found a few times. The chain joins TRBV4-1 to TRBJ2-2; 7 bases map to TRBD1. The CDR3 length is 16 residues. Germline V gives CDR1 MGHRA, CDR2 YSYEKL. Trimming cost V 1 base and J 2 bases; bases outside gene matches: 4. CDR3 DNA sequence: TGCGCCAGCAGCCAAGTGGGGACAGCAAACACCGGGGAGCTGTTTTTT. It is translated as CASSQVGTANTGELFF.

The chain employs TRBV7-6 and TRBJ2-1; 9 positions agree with TRBD2. This CDR3 has 14 residues. Looked up from germline, CDR1 is SGHVS and CDR2 is FNYEAQ. V dropped 0 bases and J dropped 9; count of bases not matched to a gene: 3. The CDR3 region is CASSLAVLAGEQFF. CDR3 coding DNA: TGTGCCAGCAGCTTAGCTGTACTAGCGGGTGAGCAGTTCTTC.

The V call is TRBV5-1, the J call TRBJ2-3; TRBD1 matches at 7 bases. This CDR3 has 15 amino acids. Germline V gives CDR1 SGHRS, CDR2 YFSETQ. After removal of 4 bases from V and 2 bases from J, the junction contained 7 bases not matched to a gene. The CDR3 DNA reads TGCGCCAGCAGCCTTTTACAGGGGCCCACAGATACGCAGTATTTT. Translated: CASSLLQGPTDTQYF.

This clone was recorded only once. The chain has TRBV19 and TRBJ2-7; a possible D gene is TRBD1 (5 bases). The germline V gene has CDR1 LNHDA and CDR2 SQIVND (reference sequence). The CDR3 consists of 14 residues. V lost 5 bases and J lost 0, with 11 bases in between. In DNA, the CDR3 is TGTGCCAGTAGTGGGGCGGTGGACTCCTACGAGCAGTACTTC. It encodes CASSGAVDSYEQYF.